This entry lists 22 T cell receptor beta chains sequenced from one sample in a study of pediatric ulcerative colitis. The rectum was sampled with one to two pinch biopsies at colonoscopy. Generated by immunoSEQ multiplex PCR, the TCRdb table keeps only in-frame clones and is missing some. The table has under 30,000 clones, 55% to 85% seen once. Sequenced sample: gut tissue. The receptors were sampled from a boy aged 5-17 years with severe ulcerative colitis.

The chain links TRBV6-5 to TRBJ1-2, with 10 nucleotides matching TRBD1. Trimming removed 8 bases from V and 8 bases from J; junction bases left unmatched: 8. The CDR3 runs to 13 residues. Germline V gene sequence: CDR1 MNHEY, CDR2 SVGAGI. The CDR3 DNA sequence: TGTGCCAGCCCCGGAGACAGGGGGCAGGGCTACACCTTC. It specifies CASPGDRGQGYTF.

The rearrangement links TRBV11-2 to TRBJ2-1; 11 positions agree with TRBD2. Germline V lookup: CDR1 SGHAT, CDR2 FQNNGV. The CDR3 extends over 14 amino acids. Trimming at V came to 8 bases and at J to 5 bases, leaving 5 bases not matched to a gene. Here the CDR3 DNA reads TGTGCCAGCGGAGGGACTAGCGGTCACAATGAGCAGTTCTTC. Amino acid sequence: CASGGTSGHNEQFF. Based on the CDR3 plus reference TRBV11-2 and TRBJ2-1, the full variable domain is EAGVAQSPRYKIIEKRQSVAFWCNPISGHATLYWYQQILGQGPKLLIQFQNNGVVDDSQLPKDRFSAERLKGVDSTLKIQPAKLEDSAVYLCASGGTSGHNEQFFGPGTRLTVL.

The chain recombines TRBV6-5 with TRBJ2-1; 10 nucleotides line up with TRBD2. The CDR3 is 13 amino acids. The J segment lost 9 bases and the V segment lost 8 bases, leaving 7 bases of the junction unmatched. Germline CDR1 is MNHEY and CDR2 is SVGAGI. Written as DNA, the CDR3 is TGTGCCAGCGCTAGCGGGAGAAGGGCTGAGCAGTTCTTC. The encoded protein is CASASGRRAEQFF.

The CDR3 is CASSGQGHNYGYTF. The CDR3, as DNA: TGTGCCAGCAGTGGACAGGGACATAACTATGGCTACACCTTC. This sequence joins TRBV6-6 and TRBJ1-2; 8 nucleotides line up with TRBD1. The V and J ends lost 5 bases and 1 base, in that order; junction bases with no gene match: 3. Looked up from germline, CDR1 is MNHNY and CDR2 is SVGAGI (reference sequence). This CDR3 contains 14 residues.

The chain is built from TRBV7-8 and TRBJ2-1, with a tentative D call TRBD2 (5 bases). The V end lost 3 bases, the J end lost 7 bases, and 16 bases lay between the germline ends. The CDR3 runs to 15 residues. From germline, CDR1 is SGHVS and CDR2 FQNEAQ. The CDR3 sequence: CASSFSSSPSNEQFF. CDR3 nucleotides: TGTGCCAGCAGCTTTTCTAGCAGCCCCAGTAATGAGCAGTTCTTC.

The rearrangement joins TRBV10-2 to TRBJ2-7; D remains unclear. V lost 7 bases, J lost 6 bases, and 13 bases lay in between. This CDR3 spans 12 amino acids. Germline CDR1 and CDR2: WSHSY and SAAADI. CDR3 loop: CASTSSSSEQYF. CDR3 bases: TGCGCCAGCACCAGCTCTAGTTCCGAGCAGTACTTC.

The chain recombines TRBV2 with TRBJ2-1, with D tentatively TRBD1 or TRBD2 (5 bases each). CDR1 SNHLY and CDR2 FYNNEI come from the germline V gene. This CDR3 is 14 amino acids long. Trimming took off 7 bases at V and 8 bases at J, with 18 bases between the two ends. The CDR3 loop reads CASTGTPRFDEQFF. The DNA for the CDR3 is TGTGCCAGCACCGGGACCCCGAGGTTCGATGAGCAGTTCTTC.

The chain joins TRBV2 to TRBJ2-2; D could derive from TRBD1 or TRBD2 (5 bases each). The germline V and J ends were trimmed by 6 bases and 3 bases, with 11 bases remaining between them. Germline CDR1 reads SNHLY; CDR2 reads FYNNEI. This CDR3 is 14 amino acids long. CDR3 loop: CASRIQGDTGELFF. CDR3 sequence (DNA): TGTGCCAGCAGGATTCAGGGAGACACCGGGGAGCTGTTTTTT.

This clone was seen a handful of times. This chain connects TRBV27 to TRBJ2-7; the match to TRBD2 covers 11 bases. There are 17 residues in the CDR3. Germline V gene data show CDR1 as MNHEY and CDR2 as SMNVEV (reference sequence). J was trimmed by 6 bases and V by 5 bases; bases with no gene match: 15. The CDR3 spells CASSAQVSLAGGGEQYF. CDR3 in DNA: TGTGCCAGCAGTGCCCAGGTCTCCCTAGCGGGAGGAGGCGAGCAGTACTTC.

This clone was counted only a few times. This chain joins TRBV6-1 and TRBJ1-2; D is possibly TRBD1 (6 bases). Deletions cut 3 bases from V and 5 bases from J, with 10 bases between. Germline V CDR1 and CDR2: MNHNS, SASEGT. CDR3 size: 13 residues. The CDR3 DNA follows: TGTGCCAGCAGTGACAACGGACAGTATGGCTACACCTTC. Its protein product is CASSDNGQYGYTF.

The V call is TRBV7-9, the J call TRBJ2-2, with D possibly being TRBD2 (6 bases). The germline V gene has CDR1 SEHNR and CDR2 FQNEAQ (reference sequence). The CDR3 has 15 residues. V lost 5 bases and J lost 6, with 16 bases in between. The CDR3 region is CASSPITSNSGELFF. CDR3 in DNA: TGTGCCAGCAGCCCAATAACTAGCAACTCCGGGGAGCTGTTTTTT.

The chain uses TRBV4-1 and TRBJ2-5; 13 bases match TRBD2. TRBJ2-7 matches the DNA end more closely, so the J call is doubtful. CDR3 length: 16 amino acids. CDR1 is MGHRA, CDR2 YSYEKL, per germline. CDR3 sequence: CASSPLLAGGAYEQYF. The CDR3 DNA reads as TGCGCCAGCAGCCCACTACTAGCGGGAGGGGCCTACGAGCAGTACTTC.

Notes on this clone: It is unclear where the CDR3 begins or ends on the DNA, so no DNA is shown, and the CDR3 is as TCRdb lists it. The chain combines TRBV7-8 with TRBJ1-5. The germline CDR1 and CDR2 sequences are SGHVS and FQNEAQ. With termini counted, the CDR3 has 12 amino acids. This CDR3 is CASSSSDQPQHF.

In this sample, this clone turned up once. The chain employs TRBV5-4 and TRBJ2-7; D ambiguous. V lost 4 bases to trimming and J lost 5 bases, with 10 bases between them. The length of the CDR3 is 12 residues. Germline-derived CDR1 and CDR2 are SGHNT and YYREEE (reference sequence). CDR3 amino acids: CASSDARNEQYF. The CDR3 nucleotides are TGTGCCAGCAGCGACGCCCGAAACGAGCAGTACTTC.

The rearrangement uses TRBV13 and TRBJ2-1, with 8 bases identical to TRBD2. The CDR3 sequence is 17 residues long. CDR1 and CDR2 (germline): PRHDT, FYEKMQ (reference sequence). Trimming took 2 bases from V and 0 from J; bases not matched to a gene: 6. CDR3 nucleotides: TGTGCCAGCAGCTTATTTGCCGGGAGGGCCTCCTACAATGAGCAGTTCTTC. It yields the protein CASSLFAGRASYNEQFF.

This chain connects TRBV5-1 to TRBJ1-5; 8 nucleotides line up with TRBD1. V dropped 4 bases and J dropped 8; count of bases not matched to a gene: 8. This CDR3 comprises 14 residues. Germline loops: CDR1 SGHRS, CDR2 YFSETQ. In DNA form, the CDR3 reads TGCGCCAGCAGCACCGGACAGGGAAGCGAGCCCCAGCATTTT. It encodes CASSTGQGSEPQHF.

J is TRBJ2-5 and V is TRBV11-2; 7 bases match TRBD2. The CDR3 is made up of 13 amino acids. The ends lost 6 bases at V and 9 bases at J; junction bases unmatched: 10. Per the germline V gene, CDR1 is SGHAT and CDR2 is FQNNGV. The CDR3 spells CASRTGTAGAQYF. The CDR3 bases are TGTGCCAGCAGAACCGGGACCGCGGGAGCCCAGTACTTC.

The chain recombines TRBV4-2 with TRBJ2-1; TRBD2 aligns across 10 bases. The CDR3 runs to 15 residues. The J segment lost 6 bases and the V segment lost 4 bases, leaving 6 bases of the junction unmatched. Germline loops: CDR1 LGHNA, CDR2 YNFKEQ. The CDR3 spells CASSPTSGFSNEQFF. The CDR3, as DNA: TGTGCCAGCAGCCCGACTAGCGGGTTCTCCAATGAGCAGTTCTTC.

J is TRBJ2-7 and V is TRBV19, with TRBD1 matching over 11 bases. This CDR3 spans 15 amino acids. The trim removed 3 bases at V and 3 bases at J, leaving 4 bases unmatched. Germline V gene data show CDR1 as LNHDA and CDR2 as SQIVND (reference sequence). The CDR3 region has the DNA TGTGCCAGTAGTATCGCCGGGACAGGGGGCTACGAGCAGTACTTC. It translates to CASSIAGTGGYEQYF. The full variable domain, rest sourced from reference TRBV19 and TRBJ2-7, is DGGITQSPKYLFRKEGQNVTLSCEQNLNHDAMYWYRQDPGQGLRLIYYSQIVNDFQKGDIAEGYSVSREKKESFPLTVTSAQKNPTAFYLCASSIAGTGGYEQYFGPGTRLTVT.

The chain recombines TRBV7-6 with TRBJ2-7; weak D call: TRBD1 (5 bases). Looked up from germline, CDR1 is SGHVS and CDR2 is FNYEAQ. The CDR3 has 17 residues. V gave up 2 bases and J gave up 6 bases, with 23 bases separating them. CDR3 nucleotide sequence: TGTGCCAGCAGCTTATCTAACGGCCTAGGGGTTTCGGGCGAGCAGTACTTC. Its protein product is CASSLSNGLGVSGEQYF.

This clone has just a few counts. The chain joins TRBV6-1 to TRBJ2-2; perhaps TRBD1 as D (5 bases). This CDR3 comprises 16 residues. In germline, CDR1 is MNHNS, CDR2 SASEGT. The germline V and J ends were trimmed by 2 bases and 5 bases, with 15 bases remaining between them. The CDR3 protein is CASSESETELTGELFF. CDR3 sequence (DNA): TGTGCCAGCAGTGAAAGTGAGACAGAGTTAACCGGGGAGCTGTTTTTT.

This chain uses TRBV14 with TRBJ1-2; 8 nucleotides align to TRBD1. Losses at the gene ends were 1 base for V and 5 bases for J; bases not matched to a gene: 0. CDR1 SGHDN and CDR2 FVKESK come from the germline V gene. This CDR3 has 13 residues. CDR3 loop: CASSQGTGYGYTF. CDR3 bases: TGTGCCAGCAGCCAAGGGACAGGGTATGGCTACACCTTC. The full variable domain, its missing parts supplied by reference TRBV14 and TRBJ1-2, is EAGVTQFPSHSVIEKGQTVTLRCDPISGHDNLYWYRRVMGKEIKFLLHFVKESKQDESGMPNNRFLAERTGGTYSTLKVQPAELEDSGVYFCASSQGTGYGYTFGSGTRLTVV.